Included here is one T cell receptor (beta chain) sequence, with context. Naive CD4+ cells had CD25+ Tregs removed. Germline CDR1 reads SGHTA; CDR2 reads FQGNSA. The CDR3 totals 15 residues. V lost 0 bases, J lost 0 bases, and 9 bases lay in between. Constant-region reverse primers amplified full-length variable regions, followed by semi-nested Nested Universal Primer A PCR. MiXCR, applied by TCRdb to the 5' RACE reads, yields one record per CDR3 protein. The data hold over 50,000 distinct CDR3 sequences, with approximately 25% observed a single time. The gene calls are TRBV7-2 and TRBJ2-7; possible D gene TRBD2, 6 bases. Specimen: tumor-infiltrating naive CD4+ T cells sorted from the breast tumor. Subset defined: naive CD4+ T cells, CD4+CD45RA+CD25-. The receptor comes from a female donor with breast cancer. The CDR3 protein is CASSLAPGSSYEQYF. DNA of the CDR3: TGTGCCAGCAGCTTAGCGCCCGGGAGCTCCTACGAGCAGTACTTC.